This record concerns one T cell receptor (beta chain) sequence. The CDR3 is 12 amino acids. The ends were cut back, 9 bases at V and 2 bases at J, with 6 bases in the middle. Germline CDR1 and CDR2: KGHDR and SFDVKD. These data come from a study of control samples from healthy donors and cancer patients. The repertoire was sequenced with immunoSEQ multiplex PCR; TCRdb's copy has only in-frame clones and lacks some. Of about 75,000 clones listed, approximately 84% were seen once; the top ten hold about 15%. The receptor comes from a man aged 50 or older in good health. The specimen was blood. The gene calls are TRBV24-1 and TRBJ2-2; maybe TRBD2 (5 bases). The CDR3 sequence: CATAGNTGELFF. In DNA form, the CDR3 reads TGTGCCACCGCGGGTAACACCGGGGAGCTGTTTTTT.